This section outlines one TCR beta chain sequence together with its context. This entry belongs to a study of beta chain features in type 1 diabetes. The V gene's germline CDR1 is SGDLS and CDR2 YYNGEE. The CDR3 is made up of 15 amino acids. Losses at the gene ends were 3 bases for V and 3 bases for J; bases not matched to a gene: 7. cDNA synthesis used the whole RNA isolate, giving expressed TCRB sequences. Profiled with immunoSEQ multiplex PCR; TCRdb holds only in-frame clones, not every one. Seen here are roughly 450,000 clones, more than 11% observed once, and the top ten hold roughly 0.035%. The rearrangement uses TRBV9 and TRBJ2-7, with 9 bases that match TRBD1. Sequenced sample: naive CD4+ T cells from blood. This sequence originates from a man under 40 in good health. The CDR3 here is CASSAGDREYYEQYF. In DNA form, the CDR3 reads TGTGCCAGCAGCGCGGGGGACAGGGAATACTACGAGCAGTACTTC.